This T cell receptor beta chain appears in the sequencing data of a study of lymphopenia after photon versus proton radiotherapy. Study-wide findings and caveats: Photon-treated patients lost naive T cells and TCR diversity; proton-treated stayed stable. After lymphocyte nadir, photon-treated repertoires showed oligoclonal expansion, especially CD8+ Temra.

Trimming shortened V by 6 bases and J by 4 bases, and 15 bases separated the two germline ends. CDR1 and CDR2 (germline): MNHEY, SVGAGI. CDR3 size: 14 residues. Here immunoSEQ multiplex PCR was the method, and the copy in TCRdb shows in-frame clones only, minus some. This table has tens of thousands of clones, 80% to 90% appearing once. Regarding this clone: Its antigen is unidentified.

This rearrangement joins TRBV6-5 to TRBJ1-2, with a tentative D call TRBD1 (6 bases). Sequences were derived from peripheral blood, sampled from a patient treated with proton-based radiotherapy. This sequence originates from a man older than 75 with esophageal cancer. The CDR3 DNA is TGTGCCAGCAGCCCGTTTGGGGGCGTCTATGGCTACACCTTC. This codes for CASSPFGGVYGYTF.